This TCR beta chain was captured by sequencing in a study of cytomegalovirus exposure and HLA in healthy donors. PCR employed 60 Vbeta and 13 Jbeta primers. Clones were sequenced by immunoSEQ multiplex PCR, and TCRdb holds only the in-frame ones, with some missing. This table has hundreds of thousands of clones, under 80% appearing once. V dropped 3 bases and J dropped 2; count of bases not matched to a gene: 5. Per the germline V gene, CDR1 is SGHNT and CDR2 is YYREEE (reference sequence). CDR3 length: 15 residues. The clonotype was recovered from a female donor in good health and CMV-seronegative. The chain uses TRBV5-4 and TRBJ2-7; 10 bases agree with TRBD1. The material sequenced was PBMCs. This CDR3 reads CASSSGTGATYEQYF. For the CDR3, the DNA is TGTGCCAGCAGCTCTGGGACAGGGGCCACCTACGAGCAGTACTTC.